These T cell receptor beta chains were read from a single sample in a study of blood T cell repertoires in COVID-19. Using immunoSEQ multiplex PCR, the repertoire was profiled, and TCRdb retains in-frame clones only, with some absent. Counted here are more than 250,000 clones, 75% to 90% occurring once; the ten biggest clones make up roughly 8.6%. The sequencing input was peripheral blood. These receptors were obtained from a human donor in a cohort sampled during active COVID-19. Both conserved end residues are part of each CDR3. The D gene is left open where the match is weak. Clone size is given for some rows only: seen once, a few or many times, or a class if the clone is expanded.

J,V,D,size,CDR3,DNA
TRBJ2-3,TRBV5-1,TRBD1,NA,CASSPRQGGRTDTQYF,TGCGCCAGCAGCCCCCGACAGGGCGGACGCACAGATACGCAGTATTTT
TRBJ2-7,TRBV5-1,TRBD1,NA,CASSFGTGSEQYF,TGCGCCAGCAGCTTTGGGACAGGGAGTGAGCAGTACTTC
TRBJ2-3,TRBV6-2/TRBV6-3,TRBD2,few,CASSGLAGGRMLGDTQYF,TGTGCCAGCAGCGGACTTGCGGGGGGACGAATGCTTGGAGATACGCAGTATTTT
TRBJ2-7,TRBV18,NA,NA,CASSPPGSYEQYF,TGTGCCAGCTCACCGCCGGGGTCCTACGAGCAGTACTTC
TRBJ1-1,TRBV5-1,NA,NA,CASSLGGRDTEAFF,TGCGCCAGCAGCTTGGGCGGCCGAGACACTGAAGCTTTCTTT
TRBJ2-7,TRBV18,TRBD2,NA,CASSPRLAGGGYEQYF,TGTGCCAGCTCACCCCGACTAGCGGGAGGGGGATACGAGCAGTACTTC
TRBJ1-1,TRBV5-1,NA,NA,CASSLAAGFGTEAFF,TGCGCCAGCAGCTTGGCCGCAGGGTTTGGCACTGAAGCTTTCTTT
TRBJ2-2,TRBV5-4,NA,NA,CAASRDQNTGELFF,TGTGCCGCCTCCCGGGATCAGAACACCGGGGAGCTGTTTTTT
TRBJ2-5,TRBV11-2,TRBD2,NA,CASSSRGGEETQYF,TGTGCCAGCAGCTCCCGGGGGGGGGAAGAGACCCAGTACTTC
TRBJ2-1,TRBV11-2,TRBD1,NA,CASSHPRTGVSYNEQFF,TGTGCCAGCAGCCACCCACGGACAGGGGTATCCTACAATGAGCAGTTCTTC
TRBJ2-3,TRBV5-1,NA,NA,CASSLGVSPTDTQYF,TGCGCCAGCAGCTTAGGGGTGTCCCCCACAGATACGCAGTATTTT
TRBJ2-2,TRBV5-5,NA,NA,CASSLGFGGVGNTGELFF,TGTGCCAGCAGCTTGGGGTTTGGCGGGGTCGGGAACACCGGGGAGCTGTTTTTT
TRBJ2-1,TRBV2,NA,NA,CARGGSAGSSYNEQFF,TGTGCCAGAGGGGGATCAGCGGGGAGCTCCTACAATGAGCAGTTCTTC
TRBJ1-2,TRBV11-2,NA,NA,CASSLGPRGNYGYTF,TGTGCCAGCAGCTTAGGGCCCAGGGGAAACTATGGCTACACCTTC
TRBJ2-1,TRBV2,NA,NA,CASSDLGYEQFF,TGTGCCAGCAGTGATCTGGGCTATGAGCAGTTCTTC
TRBJ2-7,TRBV3-1/TRBV3-2,NA,once,CASSRGGLSSYEQYF,TGTGCCAGCAGCCGCGGGGGCTTAAGCTCCTACGAGCAGTACTTC
TRBJ1-3,TRBV19,NA,NA,CASSIGVIGNTIYF,TGTGCCAGTAGTATCGGTGTCATTGGAAACACCATATATTTT
TRBJ2-1,TRBV7-2,NA,NA,CASSHLTRYNEQFF,TGTGCCAGCAGCCACCTTACGCGCTACAATGAGCAGTTCTTC
TRBJ1-5,TRBV6-5,NA,NA,CASSYDAGRGWPQHF,TGTGCCAGCAGTTACGACGCCGGACGGGGTTGGCCCCAGCATTTT
TRBJ1-1,TRBV25-1,TRBD1,few,CASSNDRGKLNTEAFF,TGTGCCAGCAGTAATGACAGGGGGAAATTGAACACTGAAGCTTTCTTT
TRBJ1-3,TRBV2,TRBD1,NA,CASSAGTGSENTIYF,TGTGCCAGCAGTGCCGGGACAGGGTCGGAAAACACCATATATTTT
TRBJ2-7,TRBV10-3,TRBD2,NA,CAISVGGTSGSTYEQYF,TGTGCCATCAGTGTGGGGGGGACTAGCGGGAGCACCTACGAGCAGTACTTC
TRBJ1-1,TRBV10-3,NA,once,CAIRPTALNTEAFF,TGTGCCATCAGGCCGACAGCCCTGAACACTGAAGCTTTCTTT
TRBJ1-5,TRBV19,NA,NA,CASSRGLYQPQHF,TGTGCCAGTAGTAGAGGACTTTATCAGCCCCAGCATTTT
TRBJ2-3,TRBV19,NA,NA,CASSGWGVGTDTQYF,TGTGCCAGTAGTGGGTGGGGGGTTGGCACAGATACGCAGTATTTT
TRBJ2-7,TRBV6-1,NA,few,CASSEAGGAAYEQYF,TGTGCCAGCAGTGAAGCGGGCGGGGCGGCCTACGAGCAGTACTTC
TRBJ1-4,TRBV15,NA,NA,CATSRGHGVGVATTNEKLFF,TGTGCCACCAGCAGAGGCCACGGGGTTGGAGTGGCAACAACTAATGAAAAACTGTTTTTT
TRBJ2-3,TRBV10-3,NA,NA,CAISAEMLSSTDTQYF,TGTGCCATCAGTGCCGAGATGCTTTCTAGCACAGATACGCAGTATTTT
TRBJ2-7,TRBV9,TRBD1,few,CASSWGDRGSYEQYF,TGTGCCAGCAGCTGGGGAGACAGGGGCTCCTACGAGCAGTACTTC